The table lists the clone carrying this T cell receptor beta chain with many counts. Time point of the sample: patch test 3, about 24 weeks after DPC sensitization. Treatment reported: therapeutic diphenylcyclopropenone sensitization with weekly scalp DPC. V lost 2 bases, J lost 8 bases, and 19 bases lay in between. The CDR3 spans 15 residues. Germline CDR1 SGHRS, CDR2 YFSETQ. One entry per CDR3 protein, called by TCRdb with MiXCR from the RACE reads. This sample carries 50,000 to 80,000 distinct CDR3 sequences, more than 9.5% of them seen once, and the ten largest clones take around 2.1%. The data derive from a study of human T cells and chemical hapten exposure.

The material was whole blood, obtained in connection with sensitization to the hapten diphenylcyclopropenone (DPC). This clonotype was obtained from a woman aged 25 to 39 with alopecia areata. Some clones in this sample may be carry-over from other donors' samples. The rearrangement uses TRBV5-1 and TRBJ1-2; possibly TRBD1 for D (5 bases). The CDR3 nucleotides are TGCGCCAGCAGCTTTGATCCCACAATCAGGGACGGCTACACCTTC. This translates into CASSFDPTIRDGYTF.